These 21 T cell receptor beta chains originate from one sample sequenced in a study of human versus mouse CDR3 diversity and MHC coevolution. TCRdb's copy holds only in-frame clones and misses some; the assay was immunoSEQ multiplex PCR. The sample lists tens of thousands of clones; about 94% were seen once. What was sequenced was naive CD4+ T cells from blood. Noted subset: CD45RO-negative CD62L-positive naive CD4 T cells. The source of these receptors is a person aged 60 to 70 in good health.

J is TRBJ2-7 and V is TRBV5-1, with 10 nucleotides matching TRBD2. Germline values: CDR1 SGHRS, CDR2 YFSETQ. The CDR3 spans 16 residues. Trimming removed 4 bases from V and 0 bases from J; junction bases left unmatched: 7. The CDR3, as DNA: TGCGCCAGCAGCCCGCGGACTAGCGGAGCCTCCTACGAGCAGTACTTC. Translation: CASSPRTSGASYEQYF.

This clone was counted a single time. The chain links TRBV7-2 to TRBJ1-3; 7 nucleotides line up with TRBD1. The ends lost 1 base at V and 3 bases at J; junction bases unmatched: 6. CDR3 size: 16 residues. The germline CDR1 and CDR2 sequences are SGHTA and FQGNSA. CDR3 nucleotides: TGTGCCAGCAGCTTAGACAGGGGCCCGGGTGGAAACACCATATATTTT. Its translation is CASSLDRGPGGNTIYF.

This clone was picked up one time. This chain links TRBV11-2 with TRBJ2-5; 10 bases line up with TRBD2. This CDR3 spans 15 amino acids. V was pared by 5 bases and J by 5 bases, with 8 bases of the junction left unmatched. Germline V CDR1 and CDR2: SGHAT, FQNNGV. The CDR3 spells CASSPLAGVGETQYF. The CDR3, as DNA: TGTGCCAGCAGCCCTCTAGCGGGAGTAGGGGAGACCCAGTACTTC.

The rearrangement uses TRBV11-3 and TRBJ1-2; 9 bases line up with TRBD1. This CDR3 contains 13 residues. CDR1 SGHNT and CDR2 YENEEA come from the germline V gene. Trimming at V came to 6 bases and at J to 3 bases, leaving 2 bases not matched to a gene. DNA of the CDR3: TGTGCCAGCAGTTGGGACAGGGACTATGGCTACACCTTC. This encodes CASSWDRDYGYTF.

CDR3 region: CATSRVITGQGREKLFF. As DNA, the CDR3 is TGTGCCACCAGCAGAGTTATCACGGGACAGGGGCGAGAAAAACTGTTTTTT. The chain uses TRBV15 and TRBJ1-4; 10 positions agree with TRBD1. The CDR3 totals 17 residues. Germline V gives CDR1 LNHNV, CDR2 YYDKDF (reference sequence). The trim removed 1 base at V and 8 bases at J, leaving 10 bases unmatched.

The rearrangement joins TRBV19 to TRBJ2-3; 8 bases line up with TRBD2. The CDR3 is 16 residues long. The J segment lost 3 bases and the V segment lost 4 bases, leaving 9 bases of the junction unmatched. In germline, CDR1 is LNHDA, CDR2 SQIVND (reference sequence). This CDR3 is CASSNPAGVGTDTQYF. CDR3 sequence (DNA): TGTGCCAGTAGTAATCCAGCGGGAGTAGGTACAGATACGCAGTATTTT.

The V gene is TRBV6-1, the J gene TRBJ2-7; 8 nucleotides match TRBD1. V lost 7 bases to trimming and J lost 5 bases; unmatched junction nucleotides: 4. Germline values: CDR1 MNHNS, CDR2 SASEGT. The CDR3 runs 12 residues. CDR3 sequence: CASNRQGNEQYF. The CDR3, as DNA: TGTGCCAGCAATCGACAGGGGAACGAGCAGTACTTC.

V usage is TRBV19 and J usage is TRBJ2-1, with TRBD2 matching over 10 bases. The V and J ends lost 4 bases and 4 bases, in that order; junction bases with no gene match: 1. The germline V gene has CDR1 LNHDA and CDR2 SQIVND (reference sequence). The CDR3 sequence is 14 residues long. CDR3 protein: CASSTSGRYNEQFF. The CDR3 nucleotides are TGTGCCAGTAGTACTAGCGGGAGATACAATGAGCAGTTCTTC. The full variable domain, completed using reference TRBV19 and TRBJ2-1, is DGGITQSPKYLFRKEGQNVTLSCEQNLNHDAMYWYRQDPGQGLRLIYYSQIVNDFQKGDIAEGYSVSREKKESFPLTVTSAQKNPTAFYLCASSTSGRYNEQFFGPGTRLTVL.

The gene calls are TRBV29-1 and TRBJ2-1; 7 bases line up with TRBD1. The V and J ends lost 8 bases and 1 base, in that order; junction bases with no gene match: 11. The CDR3 has 15 amino acids. Germline lookup yields CDR1 SQVTM and CDR2 ANQGSEA. CDR3 DNA: TGCAGCTGGGGGACCGGCAGGGGGTCCTACAATGAGCAGTTCTTC. Protein sequence: CSWGTGRGSYNEQFF.

This chain links TRBV19 with TRBJ1-4; 9 bases map to TRBD1. The V gene end was trimmed by 4 bases and the J gene end by 7 bases; junction bases not matched to a gene: 7. CDR1 is LNHDA, CDR2 SQIVND, per germline (reference sequence). CDR3 size: 15 residues. As DNA, the CDR3 is TGTGCCAGTAGTAACGGACAGGGGAGCGGTGAAAAACTGTTTTTT. Residues: CASSNGQGSGEKLFF. Combining the CDR3 with reference TRBV19 and TRBJ1-4 gives the whole variable domain DGGITQSPKYLFRKEGQNVTLSCEQNLNHDAMYWYRQDPGQGLRLIYYSQIVNDFQKGDIAEGYSVSREKKESFPLTVTSAQKNPTAFYLCASSNGQGSGEKLFFGSGTQLSVL.

In regard to this clone: A junction boundary mismatches the germline segment, possibly from a read error. The rearrangement links TRBV5-1 to TRBJ1-1; 7 positions agree with TRBD1. The CDR3 covers 16 residues. From germline, CDR1 is SGHRS and CDR2 YFSETQ. The DNA of the CDR3 is TGCGCCAGCAGCTTGTTAGGACAGGTTACGAACACTGGAGCTTTCTTT. Protein product: CASSLLGQVTNTGAFF.

V gene TRBV9 combines with J gene TRBJ2-7, with unresolved D. Trimming left V 4 bases short and J 1 base short, with 12 bases between. CDR3 length: 14 residues. CDR1 SGDLS and CDR2 YYNGEE come from the germline V gene. The DNA for the CDR3 is TGTGCCAGCAGCCCGGCGACACGATCCTACGAGCAGTACTTC. This sequence encodes CASSPATRSYEQYF.

This chain connects TRBV5-1 to TRBJ2-5; TRBD2 aligns across 12 bases. Germline V gene data show CDR1 as SGHRS and CDR2 as YFSETQ. With 3 bases clipped from V and 1 base from J, the junction kept 7 bases outside the gene matches. The CDR3 is made up of 17 amino acids. CDR3 nucleotides: TGCGCCAGCAGCTCGGGACTAGCGGGTAGTCGCCAAGAGACCCAGTACTTC. It encodes CASSSGLAGSRQETQYF.

This chain joins TRBV6-5 and TRBJ2-3; weak D call: TRBD2 (6 bases). The CDR3 is 15 residues long. The germline CDR1 and CDR2 sequences are MNHEY and SVGAGI. The V gene lost 0 bases and the J gene lost 5 bases, with 12 bases spanning the gap. CDR3 coding DNA: TGTGCCAGCAGTTACTCTGGCTGGAGGGGAGATACGCAGTATTTT. Encoded protein: CASSYSGWRGDTQYF.

The rearrangement joins TRBV2 to TRBJ2-5; tentatively, D is TRBD2 (6 bases). Trimming removed 3 bases at V and 2 bases at J, with 13 bases between. The CDR3 has 15 amino acids. Germline V CDR1 and CDR2: SNHLY, FYNNEI. Here the CDR3 reads CASSDGGAGQETQYF. The CDR3 DNA is TGTGCCAGCAGTGATGGAGGGGCCGGGCAAGAGACCCAGTACTTC.

V usage is TRBV6-1 and J usage is TRBJ2-1; weak D call: TRBD2 (5 bases). V dropped 6 bases and J dropped 0 bases, with 12 bases sitting between them. CDR3 length equals 15 residues. The germline CDR1 and CDR2 sequences are MNHNS and SASEGT. The CDR3 bases are TGTGCCAGCAGCCCGTCGGGGATCTCCTACAATGAGCAGTTCTTC. This codes for CASSPSGISYNEQFF.

The chain joins TRBV9 to TRBJ2-1, with no clear D. Germline CDR1 reads SGDLS; CDR2 reads YYNGEE. Trimming took 2 bases from V and 2 from J, leaving 5 bases between them. This CDR3 is built from 13 residues. This CDR3 is CASSVRTYNEQFF. The CDR3 DNA is TGTGCCAGCAGCGTCAGGACCTACAATGAGCAGTTCTTC.

The chain has TRBV9 and TRBJ2-2; 10 positions match TRBD2. The V segment lost 2 bases and the J segment 7 bases; nucleotides outside the gene matches: 8. In germline, CDR1 is SGDLS, CDR2 YYNGEE. The length of the CDR3 is 16 residues. The CDR3 DNA sequence: TGTGCCAGCAGCGTTCAGCTAGCGGGAGCTGGCGGGGAGCTGTTTTTT. Amino acids: CASSVQLAGAGGELFF.

This clone was picked up a small number of times. The V call is TRBV10-1, the J call TRBJ1-5, with D unresolved. The CDR3 totals 13 residues. Trimming left V 2 bases short and J 4 bases short, with 6 bases between. The germline gives CDR1 WNHNN, CDR2 SYGVQD (reference sequence). The chain's CDR3 is CASSETRNQPQHF. CDR3 nucleotide sequence: TGCGCCAGCAGTGAGACTAGAAATCAGCCCCAGCATTTT.

V and J are TRBV10-3 and TRBJ1-1; 9 bases match TRBD1. With 11 bases clipped from V and 0 bases from J, the junction kept 10 bases outside the gene matches. Germline CDR1 is ENHRY and CDR2 is SYGVKD. The CDR3 is 15 amino acids. The CDR3 DNA reads TGTGCCTCCCAGCGGGACAGGGACATGAACACTGAAGCTTTCTTT. As protein: CASQRDRDMNTEAFF.

The chain combines TRBV5-1 with TRBJ1-2; D is possibly TRBD1 (6 bases). The CDR3 length is 15 residues. Germline CDR1 and CDR2: SGHRS and YFSETQ. The V gene lost 3 bases and the J gene lost 3 bases, with 15 bases spanning the gap. In DNA, the CDR3 is TGCGCCAGCAGCTCCGGGACATCTGGGGACTATGGCTACACCTTC. This translates into CASSSGTSGDYGYTF.